The sequence of this T cell receptor beta chain was determined in a study of blood T cell repertoires in COVID-19. Study-wide context: Sites in the United States, Italy and Spain provided acute and convalescent COVID-19 samples.

The CDR3 totals 14 residues. Germline CDR1 KGHSH, CDR2 LQKENI. The J segment lost 4 bases and the V segment lost 6 bases, leaving 6 bases of the junction unmatched. This table comes from immunoSEQ multiplex PCR, and its TCRdb copy is limited to in-frame clones, with some not included. The table lists some 320,000 clones, 65% to 90% of them singletons. The source is a human donor in a cohort sampled during active COVID-19. The chain recombines TRBV18 with TRBJ1-2; 9 positions agree with TRBD1. The sample taken for sequencing was peripheral blood. CDR3: CASSPYRGPYGYTF. The CDR3 coding sequence is TGTGCCAGCTCGCCGTACAGGGGGCCCTATGGCTACACCTTC.